What follows describes a single TCR beta chain. Its cognate antigen has yet to be identified. Base qualities are not recorded, but no much larger clone differs from it by a single base. The sample originates from a study of blood T cells in healthy people across ages (dated by TCRdb to between 2015 and 2016). Background for the entire study: In model experiments, template switching captured roughly one uniquely barcoded TCR beta cDNA molecule for every two T cells. Age-related changes in TCR beta repertoire diversity were measured in the study by deep sequencing normalized with unique cDNA molecular identifiers. Four age groups were formed from the donors: young (average approximately 16 years), middle-aged (approximately 39), aged (more than 55) and long-lived (82). Donors of different ages were randomly distributed across sequencing lanes to avoid experimental bias. Two additional independent replicas of 1 million unique cDNA reads from the same blood draw were analyzed for two donors (one aged 18 to 30 and one aged 80 or older).

The roughly 39 donors, aged roughly 6 to 95 years, were systemically healthy Caucasian individuals from Russia. Each donor gave about 9.7 milliliters of peripheral blood, drawn into EDTA-treated Vacutainer tubes. Ficoll-Paque density-gradient centrifugation was used to isolate PBMCs, with at least 7 million per sample. Total RNA was extracted from PBMCs with Trizol reagent, with at least 5.5 micrograms obtained per sample. For every donor, an aliquot of PBMCs went through flow cytometry to measure the percentages of naive CD45RAhigh/CD27high T cells. The CDR1 and CDR2 encoded by the germline V gene (reference sequence) are MNHEY and SMNVEV. Between the V and J ends, shortened by 5 bases and 1 base respectively, the junction contains 11 bases. The CDR3, cysteine through phenylalanine, is 15 amino acids long. The DNA shown is the 45-base CDR3, in frame from base 1. Receptors were amplified or captured by 5' RACE. Sequencing was performed on an Illumina HiSeq 2500. The second PCR ran for about 6 to 12 cycles and used a J-beta primer mix along with a sample-barcoded 5' primer. Each TCR beta cDNA molecule received a unique molecular identifier from a template-switch 5' adaptor carrying 12 random nucleotides. Each sample yielded at least 3 million CDR3-containing paired-end reads. First-strand cDNA was synthesized from all RNA with the Mint cDNA synthesis kit, primed by a TRBC-specific oligonucleotide. Following uracil-DNA glycosylase treatment, all cDNA underwent a first 18-cycle PCR with the universal primers M1SS and BC2_uni_R. In the authors' own workflow: For normalization, 1 million high-quality reads, each with a distinct molecular identifier, were randomly selected from each sample. Instead of being binned into consensus sequences, reads that shared molecular identifiers were thrown out. MiTCR, with a Q25 quality threshold and the strictest error-elimination algorithm, was used for CDR3 identification, clonotype clustering and error correction. A nonparametric unseen species model using Euler transformation provided a lower-bound estimate of total TCR beta diversity. Through fastp at Q25 and MiXCR, TCRdb rebuilt clones from the public reads, retaining in-frame beta chains. For every CDR3 protein sequence, its rows merge into one entry that carries the most common genes and DNA. The V and J calls, along with clone size, are taken from TCRdb and not from the paper's own processing. The sample yields just over 800,000 distinct CDR3 sequences; approximately 67% were counted once. The ten largest clones add up to around 30% of the sample.

Beyond this particular receptor, the publication reports: The CMV infection status of donors was not known, potentially confounding age-related changes in expanded clonotypes. Estimates of total diversity from one million sequenced T cells were regarded as lower bounds and underestimates. Compared with the aged group, the long-lived group had more naive CD4+ T cells, fewer expanded clones and increased TCR diversity, suggesting age selection. There was a strong correlation between observed TCR beta diversity and the percentage of naive T cells measured by flow cytometry. Conclusive comparison of naive and antigen-experienced compartments was prevented by the profiling of bulk unsorted PBMCs. Observed TCR beta diversity per million T cells fell roughly linearly with age, and a significant reduction was already apparent by age around 36.

The sample was blood. This clonotype was obtained from a man aged 25-45 years in good health. The rearranged segments are TRBV27 and TRBJ2-2; the D gene is not confidently resolved. The DNA sequence is given as TGTGCCAGCAGTCTCACGGGTCAGAACACCGGGGAGCTGTTTTTT. It is translated as CASSLTGQNTGELFF.